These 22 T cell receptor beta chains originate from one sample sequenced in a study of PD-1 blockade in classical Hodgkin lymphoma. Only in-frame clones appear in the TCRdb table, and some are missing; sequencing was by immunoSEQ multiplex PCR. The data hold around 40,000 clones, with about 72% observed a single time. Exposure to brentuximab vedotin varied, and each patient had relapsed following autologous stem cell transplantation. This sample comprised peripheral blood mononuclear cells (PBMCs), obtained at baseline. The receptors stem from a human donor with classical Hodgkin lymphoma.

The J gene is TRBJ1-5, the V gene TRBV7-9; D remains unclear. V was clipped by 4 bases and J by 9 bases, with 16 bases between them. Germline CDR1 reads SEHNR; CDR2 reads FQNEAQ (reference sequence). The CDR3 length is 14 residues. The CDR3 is CASSSVGIQPPQHF. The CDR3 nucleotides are TGTGCCAGCAGCTCAGTGGGCATCCAGCCGCCCCAGCATTTT. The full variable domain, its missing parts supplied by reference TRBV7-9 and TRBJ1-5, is DTGVSQNPRHKITKRGQNVTFRCDPISEHNRLYWYRQTLGQGPEFLTYFQNEAQLEKSRLLSDRFSAERPKGSFSTLEIQRTEQGDSAMYLCASSSVGIQPPQHFGDGTRLSIL.

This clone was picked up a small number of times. The CDR3 DNA sequence: TGTGCCAGCAGCGTTGGGACATCCGTGTATGGCTACACCTTC. Translated: CASSVGTSVYGYTF. This chain uses TRBV9 with TRBJ1-2, with a tentative D call TRBD1 (6 bases). The length of the CDR3 is 14 residues. The V gene's germline CDR1 is SGDLS and CDR2 YYNGEE. Trimming left V 2 bases short and J 5 bases short, with 13 bases between.

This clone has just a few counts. The CDR3, as DNA: TGTGCCAGCAGGGATACAGGGAGCTCTGGAAACACCATATATTTT. Translating it yields CASRDTGSSGNTIYF. The chain recombines TRBV7-9 with TRBJ1-3, with TRBD1 as a possible D gene (6 bases). Germline values: CDR1 SEHNR, CDR2 FQNEAQ (reference sequence). This CDR3 region has 15 residues. Trimming shortened V by 6 bases and J by 0 bases, and 12 bases separated the two germline ends.

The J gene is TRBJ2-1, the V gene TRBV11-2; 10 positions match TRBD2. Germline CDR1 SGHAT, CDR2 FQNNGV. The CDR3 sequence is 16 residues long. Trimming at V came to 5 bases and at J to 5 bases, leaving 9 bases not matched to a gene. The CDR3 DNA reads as TGTGCCAGCAGCAGACCGCTAGCGGGAGACGACAATGAGCAGTTCTTC. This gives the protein CASSRPLAGDDNEQFF.

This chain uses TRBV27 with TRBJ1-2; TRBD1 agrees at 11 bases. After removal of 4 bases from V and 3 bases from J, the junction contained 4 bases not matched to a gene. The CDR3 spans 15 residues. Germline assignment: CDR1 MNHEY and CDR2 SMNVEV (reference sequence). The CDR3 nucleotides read TGTGCCAGCAGTTCCCCGGACAGGGGGCACTATGGCTACACCTTC. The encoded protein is CASSSPDRGHYGYTF.

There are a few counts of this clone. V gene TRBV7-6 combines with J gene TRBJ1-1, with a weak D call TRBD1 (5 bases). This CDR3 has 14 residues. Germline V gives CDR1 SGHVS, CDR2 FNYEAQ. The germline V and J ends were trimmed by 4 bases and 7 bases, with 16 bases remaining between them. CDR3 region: CASSSGGRLVEAFF. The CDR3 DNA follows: TGTGCCAGCAGCTCGGGGGGACGACTTGTTGAAGCTTTCTTT.

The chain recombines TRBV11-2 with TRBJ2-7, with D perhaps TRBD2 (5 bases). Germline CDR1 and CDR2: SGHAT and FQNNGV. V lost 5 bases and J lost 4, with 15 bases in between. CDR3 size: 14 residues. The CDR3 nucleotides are TGTGCCAGCAGCCGCCCCACGGGGAGTTACGAGCAGTACTTC. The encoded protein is CASSRPTGSYEQYF.

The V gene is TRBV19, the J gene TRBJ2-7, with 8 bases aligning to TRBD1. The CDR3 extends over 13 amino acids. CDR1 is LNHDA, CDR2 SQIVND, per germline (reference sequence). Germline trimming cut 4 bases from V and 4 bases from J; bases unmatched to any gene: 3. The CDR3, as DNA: TGTGCCAGTAGTACGACAGGGGCGTACGAGCAGTACTTC. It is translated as CASSTTGAYEQYF.

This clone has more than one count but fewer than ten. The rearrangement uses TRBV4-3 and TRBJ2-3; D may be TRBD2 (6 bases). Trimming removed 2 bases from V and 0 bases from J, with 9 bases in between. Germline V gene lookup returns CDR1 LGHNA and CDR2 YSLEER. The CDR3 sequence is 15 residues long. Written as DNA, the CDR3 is TGCGCCAGCAGCCAAATAGCGGCTAGCACAGATACGCAGTATTTT. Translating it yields CASSQIAASTDTQYF.

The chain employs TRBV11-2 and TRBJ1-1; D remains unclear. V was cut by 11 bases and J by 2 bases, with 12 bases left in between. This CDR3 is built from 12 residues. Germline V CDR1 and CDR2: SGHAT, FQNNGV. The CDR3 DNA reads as TGTGCCGTACGAGCCATAAACACTGAAGCTTTCTTT. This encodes CAVRAINTEAFF.

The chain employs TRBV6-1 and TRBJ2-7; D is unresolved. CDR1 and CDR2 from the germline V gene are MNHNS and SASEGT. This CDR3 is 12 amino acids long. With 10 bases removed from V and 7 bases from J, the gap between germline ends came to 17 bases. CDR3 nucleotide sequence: TGTGCCACCACCTCCCTTCGGGCTGAGCAGTACTTC. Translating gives CATTSLRAEQYF.

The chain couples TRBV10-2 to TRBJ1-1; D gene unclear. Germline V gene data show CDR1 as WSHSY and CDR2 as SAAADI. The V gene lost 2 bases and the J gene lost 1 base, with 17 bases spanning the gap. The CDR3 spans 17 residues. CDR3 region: CASSEPRLRISNTEAFF. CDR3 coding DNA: TGCGCCAGCAGTGAGCCACGACTGCGGATCTCGAACACTGAAGCTTTCTTT.

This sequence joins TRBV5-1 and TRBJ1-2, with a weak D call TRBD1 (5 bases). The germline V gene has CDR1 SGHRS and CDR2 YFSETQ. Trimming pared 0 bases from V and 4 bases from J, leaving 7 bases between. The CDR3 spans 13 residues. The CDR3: CASSLGQLYGYTF. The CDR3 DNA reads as TGCGCCAGCAGCTTGGGACAGCTCTATGGCTACACCTTC.

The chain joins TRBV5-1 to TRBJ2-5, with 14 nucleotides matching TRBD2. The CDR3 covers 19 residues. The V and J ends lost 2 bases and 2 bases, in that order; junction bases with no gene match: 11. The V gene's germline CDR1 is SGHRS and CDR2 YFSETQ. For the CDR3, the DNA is TGCGCCAGCAGCTTACGACCGGGACTAGCGGGAGAACTTCAAGAGACCCAGTACTTC. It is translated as CASSLRPGLAGELQETQYF.

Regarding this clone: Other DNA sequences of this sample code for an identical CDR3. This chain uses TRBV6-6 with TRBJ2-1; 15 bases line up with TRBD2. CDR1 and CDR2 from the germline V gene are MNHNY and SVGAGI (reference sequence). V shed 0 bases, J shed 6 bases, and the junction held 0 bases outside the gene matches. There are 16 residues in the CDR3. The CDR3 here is CASSYSGLAGGNEQFF. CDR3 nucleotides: TGTGCCAGCAGTTACTCGGGACTAGCGGGAGGCAATGAGCAGTTCTTC.

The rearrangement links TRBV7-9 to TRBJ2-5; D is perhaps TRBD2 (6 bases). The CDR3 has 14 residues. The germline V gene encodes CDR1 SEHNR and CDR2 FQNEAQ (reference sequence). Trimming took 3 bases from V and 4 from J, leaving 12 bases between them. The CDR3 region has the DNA TGTGCCAGCAGCTTGGGACTGGGGGGAGAGACCCAGTACTTC. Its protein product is CASSLGLGGETQYF.

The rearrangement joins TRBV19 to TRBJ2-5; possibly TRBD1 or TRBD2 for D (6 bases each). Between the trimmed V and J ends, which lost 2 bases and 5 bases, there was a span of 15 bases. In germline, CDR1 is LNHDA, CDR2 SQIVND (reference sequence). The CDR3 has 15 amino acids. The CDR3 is CASSILGAGWETQYF. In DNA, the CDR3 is TGTGCCAGTAGTATACTGGGGGCGGGGTGGGAGACCCAGTACTTC.

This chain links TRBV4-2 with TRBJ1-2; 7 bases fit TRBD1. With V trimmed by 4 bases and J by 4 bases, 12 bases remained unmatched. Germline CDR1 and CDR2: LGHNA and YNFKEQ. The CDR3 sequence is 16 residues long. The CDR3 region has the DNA TGTGCCAGCAGCCCCACTGCCGGACAGGAGCCCTATGGCTACACCTTC. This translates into CASSPTAGQEPYGYTF.

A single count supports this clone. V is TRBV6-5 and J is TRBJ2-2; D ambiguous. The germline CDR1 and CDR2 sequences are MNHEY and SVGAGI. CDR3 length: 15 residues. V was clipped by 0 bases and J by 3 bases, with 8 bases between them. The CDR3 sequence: CASSYSRSYTGELFF. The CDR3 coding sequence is TGTGCCAGCAGTTACTCGCGCTCTTACACCGGGGAGCTGTTTTTT.

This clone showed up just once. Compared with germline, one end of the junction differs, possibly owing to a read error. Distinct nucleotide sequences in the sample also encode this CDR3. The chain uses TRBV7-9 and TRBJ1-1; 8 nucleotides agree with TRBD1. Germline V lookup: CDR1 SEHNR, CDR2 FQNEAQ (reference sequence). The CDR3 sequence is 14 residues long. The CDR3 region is CASSSTGVNTEAFF. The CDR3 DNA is TGTGCCAGCAGCTCGACAGGGGTGAACACTGAAGCCTTCTTT. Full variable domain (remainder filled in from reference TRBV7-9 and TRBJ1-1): DTGVSQNPRHKITKRGQNVTFRCDPISEHNRLYWYRQTLGQGPEFLTYFQNEAQLEKSRLLSDRFSAERPKGSFSTLEIQRTEQGDSAMYLCASSSTGVNTEAFFGQGTRLTVV.

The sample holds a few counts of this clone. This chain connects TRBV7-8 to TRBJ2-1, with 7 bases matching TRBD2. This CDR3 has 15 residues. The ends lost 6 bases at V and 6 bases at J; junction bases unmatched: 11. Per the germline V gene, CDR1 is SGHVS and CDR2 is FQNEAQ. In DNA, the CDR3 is TGTGCCAGCAGGGAAGGGGAGGGCTCTTTCAATGAGCAGTTCTTC. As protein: CASREGEGSFNEQFF.

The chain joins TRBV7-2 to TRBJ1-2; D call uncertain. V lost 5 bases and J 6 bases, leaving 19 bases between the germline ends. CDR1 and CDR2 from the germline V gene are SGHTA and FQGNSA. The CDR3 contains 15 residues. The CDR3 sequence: CASSPYDPVLDGYTF. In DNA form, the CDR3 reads TGTGCCAGCAGCCCCTACGATCCGGTTTTGGATGGCTACACCTTC.